The sequence of this T cell receptor (beta chain) was determined in a study of Graves' ophthalmopathy and Graves' hyperthyroidism. Study-wide context: If no ophthalmopathy appeared within 18 months of follow-up, hyperthyroidism was termed stable.

Germline V gives CDR1 DFQATT, CDR2 SNEGSKA (reference sequence). The CDR3 is made up of 15 amino acids. Trimming shortened V by 3 bases and J by 4 bases, and 19 bases separated the two germline ends. TCR beta CDR3 regions were amplified from RNA transcripts. Second-round multiplex PCR came after a first-round RT-PCR that employed HTBI primers. One entry per CDR3 protein results from TCRdb running MiXCR on the multiplex PCR reads. Of 500,000 to 600,000 distinct CDR3 sequences listed, approximately 37% are singletons. Ineligible for inclusion were patients with other autoimmune diseases, uncontrolled infections, pregnancy or lactation.

The chain couples TRBV20-1 to TRBJ2-7, with D perhaps TRBD2 (5 bases). The receptor was isolated from an adult man with Graves' hyperthyroidism. Sequencing was carried out using peripheral blood or thyroid tissue (not recorded which). The CDR3 loop is CSASPPSSIHYEQYF. The CDR3, as DNA: TGCAGTGCTAGTCCCCCTTCTAGCATTCATTACGAGCAGTACTTC.